This TCR beta chain was observed in a study of T-cell memory formation after mild COVID-19. Overall study results and limits: Proof of SARS-CoV-2 specificity was absent for the second-wave clones that crested on day 37. A balance of CD4 and CD8 characterized clones contracting day 15 to 85, whereas later expanders leaned CD4+.

MiXCR, applied by TCRdb to the 5' RACE reads, yields one record per CDR3 protein. The sample carries over 500,000 distinct CDR3 sequences, 15% to 20% recorded once. V was trimmed by 5 bases and J by 2 bases, leaving 12 bases between them. The germline V gene has CDR1 LNHDA and CDR2 SQIVND (reference sequence). The CDR3 covers 14 residues. As to this clonotype: What it recognizes is unknown.

The clonotype originates from an adult woman who had mild COVID-19 (a few samples of this study predate the infection). Cell type and time point are not known. The source material was PBMCs or a T cell subset sorted from them (not recorded which). The rearrangement joins TRBV19 to TRBJ1-2, with D possibly TRBD1 on 6 matching bases. The CDR3 sequence: CASSVSGENYGYTF. DNA of the CDR3: TGTGCCAGTAGTGTCTCAGGGGAAAACTATGGCTACACCTTC.